This T cell receptor (beta chain) was identified during a study of cytomegalovirus exposure and HLA in healthy donors. Study-wide results and limits: Rare sequences made up most TCRs, while some public TCRs were found in many donors.

Details on this clone: Its specificity is unknown.

CDR3 length equals 14 residues. With V trimmed by 3 bases and J by 1 base, 0 bases remained unmatched. Germline CDR1 and CDR2: SGHAT and FQNNGV. Data came from immunoSEQ multiplex PCR; TCRdb stores just in-frame clones and leaves some out. The sample records hundreds of thousands of clones, 70% to 90% being singletons. The sequence was obtained from a woman aged 18-29 years in good health and CMV-seronegative. The sample comprised PBMCs. The rearrangement joins TRBV11-2 to TRBJ2-3; 8 bases fit TRBD1. The chain's CDR3 is CASSLGQGTDTQYF. CDR3 sequence (DNA): TGTGCCAGCAGCTTGGGACAGGGCACAGATACGCAGTATTTT.